This T cell receptor (beta chain) comes out of a study of T cell responses to AZD1222 COVID-19 vaccine. Findings and limits, study-wide: Possibly, clonal diversity was underestimated; donors were largely white British and included more females. Vaccine-associated CD4 TCRs spanned spike, dominant at 160-218 and 743-854. Baseline serostatus was positive in only a handful of AZD1222 recipients.

Details on this clone: Its cognate antigen is unknown.

V dropped 3 bases and J dropped 0 bases, with 11 bases sitting between them. Germline loops: CDR1 MNHEY, CDR2 SMNVEV (reference sequence). The CDR3 is 15 residues long. Here immunoSEQ multiplex PCR was the method, and the copy in TCRdb shows in-frame clones only, minus some. The sample lists approximately 110,000 clones; over 80% were seen once. The V and J genes are TRBV27 and TRBJ1-2; D is ambiguous. The sequence was collected from an adult in good health. The sequenced sample was peripheral blood, obtained on day 0 of AZD1222 vaccination. CDR3 region: CASSLNQAANYGYTF. The CDR3 nucleotides are TGTGCCAGCAGTTTGAACCAGGCGGCTAACTATGGCTACACCTTC.